The 20 T cell receptor beta chains below all came from one sample that was sequenced in a study of cytomegalovirus exposure and HLA in healthy donors. The PCR used 60 Vbeta and 13 Jbeta primers. The data were produced by immunoSEQ multiplex PCR, yet TCRdb's version contains in-frame clones alone and is incomplete. The sample holds over 90,000 clones; about four fifths are singletons and the top ten take over 12%. Sample: PBMCs. These receptors were taken from a woman aged 70-85 years in good health and CMV-seropositive.

The genes are TRBV19 and TRBJ2-7; D remains ambiguous. Trimming left V 3 bases short and J 6 bases short, with 9 bases between. The CDR3 extends over 12 amino acids. CDR1 is LNHDA, CDR2 SQIVND, per germline (reference sequence). The CDR3 spells CASSMTLGEQYF. CDR3 sequence (DNA): TGTGCCAGTAGTATGACCCTAGGCGAGCAGTACTTC. The full variable domain, completed using reference TRBV19 and TRBJ2-7, is DGGITQSPKYLFRKEGQNVTLSCEQNLNHDAMYWYRQDPGQGLRLIYYSQIVNDFQKGDIAEGYSVSREKKESFPLTVTSAQKNPTAFYLCASSMTLGEQYFGPGTRLTVT.

V and J are TRBV5-1 and TRBJ2-3; D possibly corresponds to TRBD2 (6 bases). The CDR3 length is 14 residues. V lost 4 bases and J lost 0, with 9 bases in between. Germline V lookup: CDR1 SGHRS, CDR2 YFSETQ. CDR3: CASSELASTDTQYF. CDR3 sequence (DNA): TGCGCCAGCAGCGAACTAGCTAGCACAGATACGCAGTATTTT.

The chain employs TRBV6-5 and TRBJ2-1; 7 bases map to TRBD1. The germline CDR1 and CDR2 sequences are MNHEY and SVGAGI. Trimming removed 0 bases from V and 2 bases from J; junction bases left unmatched: 1. This CDR3 is 15 amino acids long. Written as DNA, the CDR3 is TGTGCCAGCAGTTACTCAAGGGGGCCCTACAATGAGCAGTTCTTC. Its translation is CASSYSRGPYNEQFF.

The V gene is TRBV11-2, the J gene TRBJ2-7; 9 bases map to TRBD1. CDR1 is SGHAT and CDR2 is FQNNGV in the germline V gene. The CDR3 totals 13 residues. V was clipped by 10 bases and J by 4 bases; unmatched bases: 8. The CDR3 loop is CATSGTGPYEQYF. The CDR3 DNA sequence: TGTGCCACCTCCGGGACAGGGCCTTACGAGCAGTACTTC.

The table lists this clone with a count of one. The V and J genes are TRBV5-1 and TRBJ2-3; D not certain. The CDR3 runs 15 residues. Per germline, CDR1 SGHRS and CDR2 YFSETQ. V lost 0 bases to trimming and J lost 0 bases, with 8 bases between them. The CDR3 DNA sequence: TGCGCCAGCAGCTTGGGCCCAACTAGCACAGATACGCAGTATTTT. Residues: CASSLGPTSTDTQYF.

V gene TRBV7-6 combines with J gene TRBJ2-1; 9 bases fit TRBD2. Trimming took 1 base from V and 0 from J; bases not matched to a gene: 4. Germline assignment: CDR1 SGHVS and CDR2 FNYEAQ. The CDR3 is 17 amino acids. This CDR3 reads CASSLGGGGGSYNEQFF. In nucleotides, the CDR3 is TGTGCCAGCAGCTTAGGTGGCGGGGGGGGCTCCTACAATGAGCAGTTCTTC.

The chain recombines TRBV5-8 with TRBJ2-2, with 10 bases lining up with TRBD1. With 4 bases clipped from V and 7 bases from J, the junction kept 7 bases outside the gene matches. Germline CDR1 is SGHTS and CDR2 is YDEGEE. This CDR3 comprises 15 residues. CDR3 sequence reads: CASSPDRGLGGELFF. For the CDR3, the DNA is TGTGCCAGCAGCCCCGACAGGGGGCTTGGCGGGGAGCTGTTTTTT. The whole variable domain, remainder taken from reference TRBV5-8 and TRBJ2-2, is EAGVTQSPTHLIKTRGQQATLRCSPISGHTSVYWYQQALGLGLQFLLWYDEGEERNRGNFPPRFSGRQFPNYSSELNVNALELEDSALYLCASSPDRGLGGELFFGEGSRLTVL.

The chain is built from TRBV7-2 and TRBJ1-5; D might be TRBD1 (5 bases). The V and J ends lost 11 bases and 7 bases respectively, with 27 bases between them. This CDR3 spans 16 amino acids. Germline CDR1 and CDR2: SGHTA and FQGNSA. In nucleotides, the CDR3 is TGTGCCGGAACAGAGGGCCTAGCGGGGGTTGGCCAGCCCCAGCATTTT. It translates to CAGTEGLAGVGQPQHF.

This chain connects TRBV2 to TRBJ2-7; a weak D match, TRBD1 (6 bases). Germline-derived CDR1 and CDR2 are SNHLY and FYNNEI. CDR3 length: 15 amino acids. V lost 6 bases and J lost 0, with 15 bases in between. Here the CDR3 reads CASRRGQTYSYEQYF. CDR3 coding DNA: TGTGCCAGCAGAAGGGGACAAACTTACTCCTACGAGCAGTACTTC.

The chain carries TRBV7-9 and TRBJ1-4; D call uncertain. This CDR3 comprises 12 residues. Germline values: CDR1 SEHNR, CDR2 FQNEAQ (reference sequence). Between the trimmed V and J ends, which lost 5 bases and 7 bases, there was a span of 8 bases. CDR3: CASSASGEKLFF. Here the CDR3 DNA reads TGTGCCAGCAGCGCCAGCGGTGAAAAACTGTTTTTT.

The chain has TRBV29-1 and TRBJ1-1; D gene unclear. This CDR3 spans 13 amino acids. V was trimmed by 1 base and J by 0 bases, leaving 6 bases between them. The germline CDR1 and CDR2 sequences are SQVTM and ANQGSEA. The CDR3 loop reads CSVEAQLNTEAFF. The CDR3 DNA reads as TGCAGCGTTGAAGCACAGCTGAACACTGAAGCTTTCTTT.

This chain joins TRBV5-1 and TRBJ2-5, with a possible D match to TRBD1 (5 bases). There are 15 residues in the CDR3. V shed 4 bases and J shed 5 bases, with 18 bases lying between them. Germline V gives CDR1 SGHRS, CDR2 YFSETQ. CDR3 in DNA: TGCGCCAGCAGCCTGCTCGGGCGATCAGGGGAGACCCAGTACTTC. Translation gives CASSLLGRSGETQYF. The variable domain in full, with the rest retrieved from reference TRBV5-1 and TRBJ2-5, is KAGVTQTPRYLIKTRGQQVTLSCSPISGHRSVSWYQQTPGQGLQFLFEYFSETQRNKGNFPGRFSGRQFSNSRSEMNVSTLELGDSALYLCASSLLGRSGETQYFGPGTRLLVL.

The CDR3 spells CASSQFSGGNYEQYF. In nucleotides, the CDR3 is TGCGCCAGCAGCCAATTTAGCGGGGGCAACTACGAGCAGTACTTC. The V call is TRBV4-1, the J call TRBJ2-7, with 9 bases identical to TRBD2. The V segment lost 2 bases and the J segment 3 bases; nucleotides outside the gene matches: 5. The CDR3 is 15 residues long. CDR1 and CDR2 from the germline V gene are MGHRA and YSYEKL.

The chain combines TRBV4-1 with TRBJ2-7, with 7 bases identical to TRBD1. The CDR3 length is 14 residues. V shed 2 bases, J shed 2 bases, and the junction held 3 bases outside the gene matches. Germline V lookup: CDR1 MGHRA, CDR2 YSYEKL. The CDR3 protein is CASSQRQGPYEQYF. CDR3 coding DNA: TGCGCCAGCAGCCAAAGACAGGGTCCCTACGAGCAGTACTTC.

The rearrangement uses TRBV5-1 and TRBJ2-3, with 8 bases lining up with TRBD1. The length of the CDR3 is 15 residues. Germline values: CDR1 SGHRS, CDR2 YFSETQ. Trimming cost V 2 bases and J 3 bases; bases outside gene matches: 5. For the CDR3, the DNA is TGCGCCAGCAGCTTACAGGGGGTTTGGACAGATACGCAGTATTTT. Its translation is CASSLQGVWTDTQYF.

V gene TRBV7-2 combines with J gene TRBJ2-3; perhaps TRBD2 as D (5 bases). The CDR3 extends over 15 amino acids. CDR1 SGHTA and CDR2 FQGNSA come from the germline V gene. The V gene lost 1 base and the J gene lost 1 base, with 9 bases spanning the gap. The CDR3 loop is CASSLEGSRTDTQYF. DNA for the CDR3: TGTGCCAGCAGCTTAGAAGGGAGCCGCACAGATACGCAGTATTTT.

This clone turned up a few times. CDR3 DNA: TGTGCCAGCAGCGGGACAGGGGTATTCACAGATACGCAGTATTTT. Protein product: CASSGTGVFTDTQYF. V is TRBV5-4 and J is TRBJ2-3; 10 nucleotides match TRBD1. V gave up 4 bases and J gave up 2 bases; unmatched junction bases: 4. The germline CDR1 and CDR2 sequences are SGHNT and YYREEE (reference sequence). The CDR3 is 15 amino acids.

The count of this clone is one. The genes are TRBV28 and TRBJ1-2; 10 nucleotides match TRBD1. CDR1 is MDHEN and CDR2 is SYDVKM in the germline V gene. The CDR3 loop spans 16 amino acids. J was trimmed by 3 bases and V by 3 bases; bases with no gene match: 7. CDR3 DNA sequence: TGTGCCAGCAGTTTGGGGGGACAGGGGAGTGACTATGGCTACACCTTC. Translation gives CASSLGGQGSDYGYTF.

The chain has TRBV7-3 and TRBJ2-5, with TRBD2 as a possible D gene (5 bases). CDR1 SGHTA and CDR2 FQGTGA come from the germline V gene. With 0 bases removed from V and 5 bases from J, the gap between germline ends came to 10 bases. This CDR3 region has 14 residues. The CDR3 sequence is CASSLTGSGETQYF. For the CDR3, the DNA is TGTGCCAGCAGCTTAACGGGATCGGGGGAGACCCAGTACTTC.

The rearrangement joins TRBV28 to TRBJ1-2; 11 bases match TRBD1. J lost 7 bases, V lost 5 bases, and 9 bases had no gene match. CDR3 length: 15 amino acids. The germline V gene encodes CDR1 MDHEN and CDR2 SYDVKM. The CDR3 is CASSPLGQGASGYTF. In nucleotides, the CDR3 is TGTGCCAGCAGTCCCCTAGGACAGGGGGCCAGTGGCTACACCTTC.